Detailed here is one T cell receptor beta chain. Its specificity is unknown. The sample originates from a study of graft-versus-host responses after intestinal transplantation. Study context: All recipients got anti-thymocyte globulin induction, then tacrolimus and steroids for roughly 3 years. Notes on the study in general: Early post-transplant HvG declines showed an association with peak circulating GvH clone levels.

Assay used: immunoSEQ multiplex PCR; TCRdb lists only in-frame clones, some missing. The sample lists over 70,000 clones, about four fifths occurring once. CDR3 size: 14 residues. The J segment lost 7 bases and the V segment lost 3 bases, leaving 8 bases of the junction unmatched. Germline values: CDR1 ENHRY, CDR2 SYGVKD. The TCR sequence derives from a human donor who received an intestinal transplant. This chain joins TRBV10-3 and TRBJ1-1; the match to TRBD1 covers 7 bases. This sample comprised unstimulated CD8+ T cells sorted from spleen or lymph node cells, obtained before intestinal transplant. The CDR3 here is CAISDLGQIDEAFF. In nucleotides, the CDR3 is TGTGCCATCAGTGACTTGGGACAGATCGATGAAGCTTTCTTT.